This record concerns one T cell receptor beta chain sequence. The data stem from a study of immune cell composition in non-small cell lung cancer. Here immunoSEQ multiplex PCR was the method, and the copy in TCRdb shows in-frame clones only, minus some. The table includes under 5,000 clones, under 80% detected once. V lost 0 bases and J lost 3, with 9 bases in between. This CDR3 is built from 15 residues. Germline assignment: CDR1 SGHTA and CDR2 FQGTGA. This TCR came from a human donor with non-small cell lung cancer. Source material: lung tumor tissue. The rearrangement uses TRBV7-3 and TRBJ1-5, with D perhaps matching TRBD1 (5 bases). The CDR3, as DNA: TGTGCCAGCAGCTTAACGGGGGGAGTCAATCAGCCCCAGCATTTT. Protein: CASSLTGGVNQPQHF. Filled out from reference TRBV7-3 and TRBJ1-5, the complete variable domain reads GAGVSQTPSNKVTEKGKYVELRCDPISGHTALYWYRQSLGQGPEFLIYFQGTGAADDSGLPNDRFFAVRPEGSVSTLKIQRTERGDSAVYLCASSLTGGVNQPQHFGDGTRLSIL.